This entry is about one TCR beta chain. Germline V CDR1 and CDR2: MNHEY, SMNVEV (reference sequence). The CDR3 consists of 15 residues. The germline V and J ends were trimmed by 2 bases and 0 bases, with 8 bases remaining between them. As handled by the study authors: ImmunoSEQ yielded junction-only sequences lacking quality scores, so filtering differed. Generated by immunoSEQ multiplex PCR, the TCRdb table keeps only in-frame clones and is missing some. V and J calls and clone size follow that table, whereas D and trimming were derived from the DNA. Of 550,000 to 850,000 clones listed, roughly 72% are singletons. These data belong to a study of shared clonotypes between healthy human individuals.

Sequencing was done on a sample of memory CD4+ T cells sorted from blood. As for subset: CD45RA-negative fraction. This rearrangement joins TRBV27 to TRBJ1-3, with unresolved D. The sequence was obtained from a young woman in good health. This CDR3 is CASSLVGTSGNTIYF. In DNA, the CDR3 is TGTGCCAGCAGTTTAGTCGGAACCTCTGGAAACACCATATATTTT.